This T cell receptor (beta chain) was identified during a study of shared T cell receptors in the human thymus. This table comes from immunoSEQ multiplex PCR, and its TCRdb copy is limited to in-frame clones, with some not included. The data contain about 540,000 clones, approximately 80% of them singletons. The V gene end was trimmed by 1 base and the J gene end by 0 bases; junction bases not matched to a gene: 9. Germline loops: CDR1 LGHNA, CDR2 YNFKEQ. The CDR3 extends over 19 amino acids. The same sample was also used in a study of human thymus T cells. That source notes: Immunologically healthy infants in Finland undergoing congenital heart defect surgery were the donors. Surgeons resected thymus tissue during corrective heart surgery. Seemingly biased V and J gene usage marked thymic and blood repertoires.

The chain carries TRBV4-2 and TRBJ2-1; 10 bases match TRBD1. The sequence derives from a boy in the first two years of life with a congenital heart defect. The sequenced sample was thymocytes. The CDR3 region is CASSQAPGTGASSYNEQFF. In DNA form, the CDR3 reads TGTGCCAGCAGCCAAGCCCCCGGGACAGGGGCTAGCTCCTACAATGAGCAGTTCTTC.